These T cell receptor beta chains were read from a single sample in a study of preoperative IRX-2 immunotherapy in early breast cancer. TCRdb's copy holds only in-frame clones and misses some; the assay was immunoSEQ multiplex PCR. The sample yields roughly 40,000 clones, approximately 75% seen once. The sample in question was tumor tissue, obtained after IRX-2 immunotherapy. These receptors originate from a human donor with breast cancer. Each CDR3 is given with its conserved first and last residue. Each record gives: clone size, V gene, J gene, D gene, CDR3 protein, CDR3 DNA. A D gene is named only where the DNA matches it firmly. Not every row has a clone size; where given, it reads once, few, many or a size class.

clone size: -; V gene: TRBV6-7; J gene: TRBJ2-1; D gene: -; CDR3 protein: CASSEYRSSYNEQFF; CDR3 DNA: TGTGCCAGCAGTGAATACCGTAGCTCCTACAATGAGCAGTTCTTC
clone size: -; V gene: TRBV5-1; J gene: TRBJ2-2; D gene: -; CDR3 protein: CASSLEGGPYTGELFF; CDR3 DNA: TGCGCCAGCAGCTTGGAGGGGGGCCCGTACACCGGGGAGCTGTTTTTT
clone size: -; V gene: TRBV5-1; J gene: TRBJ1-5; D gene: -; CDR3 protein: CASSLSSGRNQPQHF; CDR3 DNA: TGCGCCAGCAGCTTGTCCAGCGGTCGCAATCAGCCCCAGCATTTT
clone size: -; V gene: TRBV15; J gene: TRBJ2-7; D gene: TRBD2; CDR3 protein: CATSRRLADYEQYF; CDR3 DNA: TGTGCCACCAGCAGAAGACTAGCGGACTACGAGCAGTACTTC
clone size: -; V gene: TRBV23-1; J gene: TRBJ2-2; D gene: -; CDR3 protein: CASSLSQPGGGELFF; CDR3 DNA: TGCGCCAGCAGCTTGTCCCAGCCGGGTGGCGGGGAGCTGTTTTTT
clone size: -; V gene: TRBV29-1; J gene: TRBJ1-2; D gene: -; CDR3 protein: CSVYETVYGYTF; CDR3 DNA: TGCAGCGTTTACGAGACAGTTTACGGCTACACCTTC
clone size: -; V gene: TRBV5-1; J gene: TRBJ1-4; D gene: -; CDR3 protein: CASSLRRGGEKLFF; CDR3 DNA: TGCGCCAGCAGCTTGCGGAGGGGTGGAGAAAAACTGTTTTTT
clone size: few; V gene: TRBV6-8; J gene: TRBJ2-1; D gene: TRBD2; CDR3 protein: CASSVSGYSYNEQFF; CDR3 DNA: TGTGCCAGCAGCGTTAGCGGGTACTCCTACAATGAGCAGTTCTTC
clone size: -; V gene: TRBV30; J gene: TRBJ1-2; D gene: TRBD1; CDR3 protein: CAWSRGQDPYGYTF; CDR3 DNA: TGTGCCTGGAGTAGAGGACAGGACCCCTATGGCTACACCTTC
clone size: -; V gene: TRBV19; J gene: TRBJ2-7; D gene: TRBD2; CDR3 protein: CASSIGGDEQYF; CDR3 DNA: TGTGCCAGTAGTATTGGGGGGGACGAGCAGTACTTC
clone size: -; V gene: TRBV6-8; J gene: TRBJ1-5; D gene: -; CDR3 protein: CASSGSGGSNQPQHF; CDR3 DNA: TGTGCCAGCAGCGGTAGCGGGGGTAGCAATCAGCCCCAGCATTTT
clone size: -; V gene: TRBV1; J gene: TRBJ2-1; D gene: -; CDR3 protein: CASSHQGLRAYNEQFF; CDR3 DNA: TGCGCCAGCAGCCATCAGGGGCTAAGGGCCTACAATGAGCAGTTCTTC
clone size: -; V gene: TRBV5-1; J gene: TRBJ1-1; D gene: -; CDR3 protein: CASSSRISGTEAFF; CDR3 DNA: TGCGCCAGCAGCTCTCGGATTTCGGGCACTGAAGCTTTCTTT
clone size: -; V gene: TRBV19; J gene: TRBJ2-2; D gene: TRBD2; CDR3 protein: CASSIVPGGLNTGELFF; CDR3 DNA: TGTGCCAGTAGTATTGTCCCGGGGGGGCTGAACACCGGGGAGCTGTTTTTT
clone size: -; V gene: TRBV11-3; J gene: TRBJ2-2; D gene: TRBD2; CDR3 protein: CASSFQRGDGELFF; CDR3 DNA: TGTGCCAGCAGCTTCCAGCGGGGGGACGGGGAGCTGTTTTTT
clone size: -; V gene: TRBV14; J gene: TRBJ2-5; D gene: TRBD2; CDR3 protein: CASRQAGAETQYF; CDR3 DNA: TGTGCCAGCAGACAAGCGGGAGCTGAGACCCAGTACTTC
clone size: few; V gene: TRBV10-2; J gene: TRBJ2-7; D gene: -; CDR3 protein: CASYGGGRRPGHLYEQYF; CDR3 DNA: TGCGCCAGTTATGGTGGGGGGCGGCGACCGGGACACCTCTACGAGCAGTACTTC
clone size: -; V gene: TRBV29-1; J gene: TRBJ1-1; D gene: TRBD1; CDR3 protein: CSVRTGPTEAFF; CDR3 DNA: TGCAGCGTTAGGACAGGGCCCACTGAAGCTTTCTTT
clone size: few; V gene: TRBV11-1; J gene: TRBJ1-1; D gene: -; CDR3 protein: CASSLDGEDTEAFF; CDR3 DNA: TGTGCCAGCAGCTTAGATGGAGAGGATACTGAAGCTTTCTTT
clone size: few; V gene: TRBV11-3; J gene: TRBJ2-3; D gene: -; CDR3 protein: CASGSRGGADTQYF; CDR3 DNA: TGTGCCAGCGGGTCCCGGGGTGGCGCAGATACGCAGTATTTT
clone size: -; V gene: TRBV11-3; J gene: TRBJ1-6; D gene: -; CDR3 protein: CASSSSGRPDSPLHF; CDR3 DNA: TGTGCCAGCAGCTCCTCAGGACGGCCCGATTCACCCCTCCACTTT
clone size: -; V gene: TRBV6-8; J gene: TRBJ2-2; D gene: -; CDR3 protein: CASSDNVAGELFF; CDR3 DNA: TGTGCCAGCAGTGACAACGTGGCCGGGGAGCTGTTTTTT
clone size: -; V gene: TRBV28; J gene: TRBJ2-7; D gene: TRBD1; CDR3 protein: CASSIDRAYEQYF; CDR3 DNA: TGTGCCAGCAGTATAGACAGGGCCTACGAGCAGTACTTC